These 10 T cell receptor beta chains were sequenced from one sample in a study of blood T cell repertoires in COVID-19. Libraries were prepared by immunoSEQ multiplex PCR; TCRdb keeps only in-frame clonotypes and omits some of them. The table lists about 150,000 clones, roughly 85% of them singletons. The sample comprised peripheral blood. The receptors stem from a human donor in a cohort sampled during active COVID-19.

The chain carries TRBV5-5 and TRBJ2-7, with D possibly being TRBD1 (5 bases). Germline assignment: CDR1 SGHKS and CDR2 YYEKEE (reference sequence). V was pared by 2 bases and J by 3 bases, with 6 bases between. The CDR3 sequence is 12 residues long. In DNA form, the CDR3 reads TGTGCCAGCAGCTTCGACAGCTACGAGCAGTACTTC. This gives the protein CASSFDSYEQYF.

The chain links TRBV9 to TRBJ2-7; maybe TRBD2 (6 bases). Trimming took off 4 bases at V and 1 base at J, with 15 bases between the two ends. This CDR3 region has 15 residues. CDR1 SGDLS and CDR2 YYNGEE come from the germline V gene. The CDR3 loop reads CASSPGRDASYEQYF. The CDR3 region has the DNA TGTGCCAGCAGCCCCGGGCGGGACGCGTCCTACGAGCAGTACTTC.

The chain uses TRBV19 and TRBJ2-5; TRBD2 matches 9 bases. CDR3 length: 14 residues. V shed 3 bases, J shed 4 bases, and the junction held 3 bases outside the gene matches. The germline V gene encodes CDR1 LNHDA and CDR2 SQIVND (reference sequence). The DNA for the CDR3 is TGTGCCAGTAGTATCCTAGCGGGGAGAGAGACCCAGTACTTC. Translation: CASSILAGRETQYF.

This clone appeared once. The CDR3 nucleotides read TGCGCCAGCAGCTCACCTAGCGGCGTGAGCTCCTACAATGAGCAGTTCTTC. This translates into CASSSPSGVSSYNEQFF. The chain recombines TRBV5-1 with TRBJ2-1, with TRBD2 matching 7 bases. From germline, CDR1 is SGHRS and CDR2 YFSETQ. V lost 3 bases and J lost 0; bases outside the gene matches: 9. The CDR3 is 17 residues long.

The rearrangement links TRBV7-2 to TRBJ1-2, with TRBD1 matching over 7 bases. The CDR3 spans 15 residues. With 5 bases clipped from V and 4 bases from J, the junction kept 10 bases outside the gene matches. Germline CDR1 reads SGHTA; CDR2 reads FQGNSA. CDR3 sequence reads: CASSEGTASAYGYTF. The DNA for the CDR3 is TGTGCCAGCAGCGAGGGGACAGCTAGCGCCTATGGCTACACCTTC.

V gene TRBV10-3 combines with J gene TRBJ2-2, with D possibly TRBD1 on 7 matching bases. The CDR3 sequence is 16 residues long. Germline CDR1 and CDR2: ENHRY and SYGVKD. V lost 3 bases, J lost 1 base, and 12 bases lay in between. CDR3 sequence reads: CAISDRGTVNTGELFF. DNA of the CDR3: TGTGCCATCAGTGACCGGGGGACAGTGAACACCGGGGAGCTGTTTTTT.

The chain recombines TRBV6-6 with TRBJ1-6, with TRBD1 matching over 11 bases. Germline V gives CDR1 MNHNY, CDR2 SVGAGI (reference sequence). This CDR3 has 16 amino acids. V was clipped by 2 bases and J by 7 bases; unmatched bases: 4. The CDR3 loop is CASSYVRTGGNSPLHF. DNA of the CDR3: TGTGCCAGCAGTTACGTGAGGACAGGGGGCAATTCACCCCTCCACTTT.

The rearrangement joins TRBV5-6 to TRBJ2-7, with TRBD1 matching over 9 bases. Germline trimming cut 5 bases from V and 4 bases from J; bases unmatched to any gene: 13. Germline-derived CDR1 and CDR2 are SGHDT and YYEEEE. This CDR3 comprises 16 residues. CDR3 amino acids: CASSTLFPDRGYEQYF. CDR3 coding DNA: TGTGCCAGCAGTACTTTGTTTCCGGACAGGGGTTACGAGCAGTACTTC.

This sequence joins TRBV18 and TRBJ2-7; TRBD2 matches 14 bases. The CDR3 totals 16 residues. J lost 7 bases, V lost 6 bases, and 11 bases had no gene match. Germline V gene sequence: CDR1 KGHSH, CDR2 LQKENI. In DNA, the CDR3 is TGTGCCAGCTCTCGAGGGACTAGCGGGGGAGAGGGTGAGCAGTACTTC. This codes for CASSRGTSGGEGEQYF.

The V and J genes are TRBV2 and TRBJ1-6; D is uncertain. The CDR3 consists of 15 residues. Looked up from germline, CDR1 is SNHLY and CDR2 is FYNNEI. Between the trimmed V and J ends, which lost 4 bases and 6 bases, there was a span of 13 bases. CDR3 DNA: TGTGCCAGCAGTGCGTCGTCAGGTGGTAATTCACCCCTCCACTTT. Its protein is CASSASSGGNSPLHF.